These 10 T cell receptor beta chains share one sample of origin, sequenced in a study of blood T cell repertoires in COVID-19. Repertoires were generated with immunoSEQ multiplex PCR, while TCRdb's copy carries only in-frame clones and drops some. In the table there are over 200,000 clones, about nine tenths of which are singletons. Specimen: peripheral blood. All receptors come from a man in his sixties who had recovered from COVID-19.

This clone was counted once. The CDR3 spells CASSFARQGPGSPLHF. The CDR3 DNA follows: TGTGCCAGCAGCTTTGCGCGACAGGGGCCAGGTTCACCCCTCCACTTT. This chain joins TRBV12-1 and TRBJ1-6; the table's D call, TRBD1, was not checked against the DNA. TRBV12-1 is an annotated pseudogene. The CDR3 covers 16 residues.

The chain recombines TRBV3-1 (or the pseudogene TRBV3-2) with TRBJ2-3; TRBD2 matches 7 bases. Germline CDR1 and CDR2: LGHDT and YNNKEL (reference sequence). Trimming cost V 5 bases and J 0 bases; bases outside gene matches: 14. The length of the CDR3 is 18 residues. CDR3 protein: CASSKGLGLAVSTDTQYF. In DNA, the CDR3 is TGTGCCAGCAGCAAGGGCCTGGGGCTAGCGGTAAGCACAGATACGCAGTATTTT.

This chain uses TRBV4-1 with TRBJ1-4, with TRBD1 matching 8 bases. The CDR3 runs to 16 residues. V gave up 0 bases and J gave up 5 bases; unmatched junction bases: 5. Germline loops: CDR1 MGHRA, CDR2 YSYEKL. The CDR3 spells CASSQESRDRNEKLFF. For the CDR3, the DNA is TGCGCCAGCAGCCAAGAGTCCCGGGACAGGAATGAAAAACTGTTTTTT.

V usage is TRBV7-9 and J usage is TRBJ1-2, with unresolved D. In germline, CDR1 is SEHNR, CDR2 FQNEAQ (reference sequence). The CDR3 extends over 13 amino acids. Trimming cost V 5 bases and J 8 bases, with 15 bases left between them. This CDR3 reads CASSPPPPGGYTF. The DNA for the CDR3 is TGTGCCAGCAGCCCACCCCCCCCGGGAGGCTACACCTTC.

This chain uses TRBV6-5 with TRBJ2-5; 11 nucleotides align to TRBD1. Trimming removed 6 bases from V and 3 bases from J; junction bases left unmatched: 6. Per germline, CDR1 MNHEY and CDR2 SVGAGI. This CDR3 has 15 amino acids. CDR3 protein: CASRLRTGGKETQYF. The CDR3 bases are TGTGCCAGCAGACTCCGGACAGGGGGCAAAGAGACCCAGTACTTC.

The chain joins TRBV7-3 to TRBJ2-7, with 8 bases lining up with TRBD1. V shed 4 bases, J shed 6 bases, and the junction held 8 bases outside the gene matches. The CDR3 length is 14 residues. Germline loops: CDR1 SGHTA, CDR2 FQGTGA. The CDR3 DNA follows: TGTGCCAGCAGCTCGACAGGGGATACGGGCGAGCAGTACTTC. It yields the protein CASSSTGDTGEQYF.

V gene TRBV6-5 combines with J gene TRBJ1-2; 10 bases line up with TRBD1. This CDR3 contains 13 residues. From germline, CDR1 is MNHEY and CDR2 SVGAGI. V was clipped by 7 bases and J by 5 bases; unmatched bases: 4. CDR3 protein: CASKPGQGYGYTF. The DNA for the CDR3 is TGTGCCAGCAAACCGGGACAGGGGTATGGCTACACCTTC.

This rearrangement joins TRBV12-5 to TRBJ2-3; the match to TRBD2 covers 7 bases. The ends lost 8 bases at V and 2 bases at J; junction bases unmatched: 7. Germline lookup yields CDR1 LGHNT and CDR2 FRNRAP. CDR3 length: 14 amino acids. CDR3: CASQVSGATDTQYF. CDR3 DNA: TGTGCTAGTCAGGTCAGCGGGGCCACAGATACGCAGTATTTT. Full variable domain (remainder filled in from reference TRBV12-5 and TRBJ2-3): DARVTQTPRHKVTEMGQEVTMRCQPILGHNTVFWYRQTMMQGLELLAYFRNRAPLDDSGMPKDRFSAEMPDATLATLKIQPSEPRDSAVYFCASQVSGATDTQYFGPGTRLTVL.

This chain connects TRBV11-1 to TRBJ2-7, with 7 nucleotides matching TRBD1. This CDR3 region has 13 residues. The V gene's germline CDR1 is SGHAT and CDR2 FQDESV (reference sequence). V shed 5 bases, J shed 2 bases, and the junction held 3 bases outside the gene matches. This CDR3 is CASSTTGTYEQYF. As DNA, the CDR3 is TGTGCCAGCAGCACGACAGGGACCTACGAGCAGTACTTC.

The J gene is TRBJ1-5, the V gene TRBV7-2; tentatively, D is TRBD1 (6 bases). Per the germline V gene, CDR1 is SGHTA and CDR2 is FQGNSA. The CDR3 has 15 residues. Between the trimmed V and J ends, which lost 5 bases and 1 base, there was a span of 12 bases. CDR3 residues: CASSPRGGSNQPQHF. CDR3 bases: TGTGCCAGCAGCCCCCGAGGGGGAAGCAATCAGCCCCAGCATTTT.